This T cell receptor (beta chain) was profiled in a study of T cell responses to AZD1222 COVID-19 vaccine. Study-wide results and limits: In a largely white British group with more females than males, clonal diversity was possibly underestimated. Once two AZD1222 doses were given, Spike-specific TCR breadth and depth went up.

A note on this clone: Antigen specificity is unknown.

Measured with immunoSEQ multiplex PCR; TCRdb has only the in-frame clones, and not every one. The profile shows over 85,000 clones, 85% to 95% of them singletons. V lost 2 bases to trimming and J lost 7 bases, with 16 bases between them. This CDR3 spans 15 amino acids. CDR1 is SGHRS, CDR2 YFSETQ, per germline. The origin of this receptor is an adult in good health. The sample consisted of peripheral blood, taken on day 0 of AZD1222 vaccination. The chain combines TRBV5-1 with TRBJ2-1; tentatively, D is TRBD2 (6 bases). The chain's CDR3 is CASSLKIREENEQFF. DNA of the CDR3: TGCGCCAGCAGCTTAAAGATTAGGGAGGAGAATGAGCAGTTCTTC.